Listed here is a single T cell receptor (beta chain). This receptor's antigen is unknown. No per-base quality is available; no much larger clone lies one base away. Whole blood was collected in K2EDTA tubes by collaborating institutions according to the institutions' own protocols. Collaborator samples were shipped for TCRbeta analysis as frozen whole blood, isolated PBMCs, or DNA extracted from either sample type. TCRbeta CDR3 regions were amplified from genomic DNA using the immunoSEQ Assay, a bias-controlled multiplex PCR. The published analysis was carried out like this. The number of nucleated cells in each sample was estimated by amplification of reference gene primers within the assay. To quantify the absolute abundance of each unique TCRbeta CDR3 rearrangement, sequence reads were collapsed and filtered. For each sample, productive Simpson clonality was calculated as the square root of Simpson's diversity index across productive rearrangements. Imported from immuneACCESS, the table was reduced by TCRdb to in-frame sequences with V and J called. These copies leave out some clones; in studies compared against another copy, an unresolved V gene accounts for under half, and the cause of the remainder is not known. V and J calls and clone size follow that table, whereas D and trimming were derived from the DNA. The sample contains roughly 85,000 clones, roughly 85% of them found a single time. The ten largest make up 27% of the sample.

This sample is drawn from a study of blood T cell repertoires in COVID-19 (dated by TCRdb to 2018 to 2020). With respect to the entire study: Samples from collaborators originated in the United States, Italy and Spain and spanned both the acute and convalescent phases of COVID-19. The repertoires were released in a freely available public database intended as a resource for research on the immune response to SARS-CoV-2. Samples came from the ongoing ImmuneRACE study (first 160 participants) plus 1,254 subjects from 6 global collaborators. The prospective study material was composed of cDNA or gDNA derived from T cells, B-cell-depleted T cells, or PBMCs. Where available, HLA class I and class II types were obtained from metadata supplied by the sample provider rather than from assay-based typing. A de-identified subject ID, COVID-19 status, age in years and sex were almost always included in the sample metadata. Subjects who had been exposed to COVID-19, were actively infected with it, or had recovered from it provided the deeply sampled blood TCRbeta repertoires that made up the dataset. The paper's findings and limits, for the study overall: Clinical and demographic metadata were provided uncurated, with the amount varying by source and participant.

CDR1 GTSNPN and CDR2 SVGIG were looked up in the germline V gene (reference sequence). V is pared back by 4 bases and J by 0 bases, with 21 bases lying between the germline termini. The CDR3 has 17 amino acids, counting the end cysteine and phenylalanine. Left in the record is the CDR3 DNA by itself, 51 bases read in frame from the first base. This TCR was recovered from a man between 45 and 60 years old with active or convalescent COVID-19. The rearranged chain carries TRBV30 and TRBJ1-1, and TRBD1 may be the D gene, going by 5 matching bases. Sequenced material: peripheral blood. The CDR3 sequence is CAWTPPRGEGMNTEAFF. The DNA is TGTGCCTGGACCCCACCCCGAGGGGAGGGGATGAACACTGAAGCTTTCTTT.